These T cell receptor beta chains were read from a single sample in a study of blood T cell dynamics during melanoma immunotherapy. This table comes from immunoSEQ multiplex PCR, and its TCRdb copy is limited to in-frame clones, with some not included. The data show about 12,000 clones, with 91% seen just once and around 0.18% held by the top ten. The source was effector memory CD8+ T cells from blood, collected from a patient treated with checkpoint blockade. The receptors stem from a human donor with melanoma. Both conserved end residues are part of each CDR3. Each record gives: D gene, V gene, J gene, clone size, CDR3 protein, CDR3 DNA. A D gene is named only where the DNA matches it firmly. Size is omitted from some rows. Given values are once, few, many or a class for expanded clones.

>TRBD1|TRBV25-1|TRBJ2-1|-
CASSYRGNRNEQFF
TGTGCCAGCAGCTACAGGGGGAATAGGAATGAGCAGTTCTTC
>-|TRBV2|TRBJ1-6|-
CASSEYSTGGVSPLHF
TGTGCCAGCAGTGAATATTCGACCGGGGGCGTTTCACCCCTCCACTTT
>TRBD2|TRBV5-1|TRBJ2-1|-
CASSLLIPGLAEHNEQFF
TGCGCCAGCAGCTTGCTTATACCGGGACTAGCGGAGCACAATGAGCAGTTCTTC
>TRBD1|TRBV5-8|TRBJ2-7|-
CASSHRTGGNEQYF
TGTGCCAGCAGCCATCGGACAGGGGGGAACGAGCAGTACTTC
>-|TRBV7-6|TRBJ1-1|-
CASSSGPAGLDTEAFF
TGTGCCAGCAGCTCCGGACCTGCGGGATTGGACACTGAAGCTTTCTTT
>-|TRBV27|TRBJ1-1|-
CASSLGPLQTTEAFF
TGTGCCAGCAGTCTAGGCCCTTTACAGACCACTGAAGCTTTCTTT
>TRBD1|TRBV19|TRBJ1-4|-
CASSPEDRGSDEKLFF
TGTGCCAGTAGTCCGGAGGACAGGGGATCGGACGAAAAACTGTTTTTT
>-|TRBV7-6|TRBJ2-1|-
CASSFFGAGNEQFF
TGTGCCAGCAGCTTTTTCGGGGCTGGGAATGAGCAGTTCTTC
>TRBD2|TRBV7-3|TRBJ2-3|once
CASSATSGGTDTQYF
TGTGCCAGCAGCGCGACTAGCGGGGGCACAGATACGCAGTATTTT
>TRBD1|TRBV6-4|TRBJ1-1|-
CASRETGAGTEAFF
TGTGCCAGCAGGGAGACAGGGGCGGGAACTGAAGCTTTCTTT
>TRBD2|TRBV9|TRBJ2-7|-
CASSVGSGGYEQYF
TGTGCCAGCAGCGTAGGTAGCGGGGGCTACGAGCAGTACTTC
>-|TRBV15|TRBJ2-3|-
CATSRDMAGTADTQYF
TGTGCCACCAGCAGAGATATGGCTGGCACAGCAGATACGCAGTATTTT
>-|TRBV6-6|TRBJ2-7|-
CASSYGGGEQYF
TGTGCCAGCAGTTACGGAGGTGGCGAGCAGTACTTC
>-|TRBV27|TRBJ2-2|-
CASRFVNTGELFF
TGTGCCAGCAGATTTGTTAACACCGGGGAGCTGTTTTTT
>-|TRBV5-4|TRBJ2-7|-
CASSLGVYSYEQYF
TGTGCCAGCAGCTTGGGGGTCTACTCCTACGAGCAGTACTTC
>-|TRBV19|TRBJ2-1|-
CASSPHAGSYNEQFF
TGTGCCAGTAGTCCCCACGCCGGGTCCTACAATGAGCAGTTCTTC
>TRBD2|TRBV9|TRBJ2-3|-
CASSAGTSSTDTQYF
TGTGCCAGCAGCGCTGGGACTAGCAGCACAGATACGCAGTATTTT
>TRBD1|TRBV7-9|TRBJ1-6|-
CASSYRGQDSPLHF
TGTGCCAGCAGCTACAGGGGGCAGGATTCACCCCTCCACTTT
>-|TRBV10-1|TRBJ1-1|-
CASSESGDWTEAFF
TGCGCCAGCAGTGAGAGCGGGGACTGGACTGAAGCTTTCTTT
>-|TRBV28|TRBJ1-2|-
CASSLFPTDNGYTF
TGTGCCAGCAGTTTATTCCCGACAGACAATGGCTACACCTTC
>TRBD1|TRBV15|TRBJ1-4|-
CATSRDIRTGTEKLFF
TGTGCCACCAGCAGAGATATTAGGACAGGGACCGAAAAACTGTTTTTT
>TRBD2|TRBV19|TRBJ2-1|-
CASDGGGYNEQFF
TGTGCCAGTGATGGCGGGGGATACAATGAGCAGTTCTTC
>-|TRBV27|TRBJ1-2|-
CASSLSAGNYGYTF
TGTGCCAGCAGTTTATCCGCCGGAAACTATGGCTACACCTTC
>-|TRBV28|TRBJ2-7|-
CASEGGEWYEQYF
TGTGCCAGCGAAGGGGGAGAATGGTACGAGCAGTACTTC
>TRBD2|TRBV5-1|TRBJ2-5|-
CASSFTSGREIQETQYF
TGCGCCAGCAGCTTTACTAGCGGGAGGGAGATACAAGAGACCCAGTACTTC
>TRBD1|TRBV2|TRBJ1-4|-
CASSAQGATNEKLFF
TGTGCCAGCAGCGCCCAGGGGGCAACTAATGAAAAACTGTTTTTT
>-|TRBV19|TRBJ2-3|-
CASSNPYLTDTQYF
TGTGCCAGTAGTAACCCTTACCTCACAGATACGCAGTATTTT
>TRBD1|TRBV7-2|TRBJ2-5|-
CASSYGQGSEETQYF
TGTGCCAGCAGCTACGGACAGGGATCGGAAGAGACCCAGTACTTC
>-|TRBV19|TRBJ1-1|once
CATDPDGNTEAFF
TGTGCCACCGATCCGGACGGGAACACTGAAGCTTTCTTT
>TRBD2|TRBV7-7|TRBJ2-7|-
CASSPGLAGVGEQYF
TGTGCCAGCAGCCCCGGACTAGCGGGAGTTGGAGAGCAGTACTTC
>-|TRBV27|TRBJ2-1|-
CATSENYYSYNEQFF
TGTGCCACGTCTGAAAATTACTACTCCTACAATGAGCAGTTCTTC
>TRBD1|TRBV19|TRBJ2-1|-
CASSTTGVNEQFF
TGTGCCAGTAGTACGACAGGGGTCAATGAGCAGTTCTTC
>TRBD1|TRBV12-5|TRBJ1-2|once
CASGPPGQGRGYTF
TGTGCTAGTGGTCCCCCGGGACAGGGCCGCGGCTACACCTTC
>-|TRBV6-5|TRBJ2-7|-
CASSYALESYEQYF
TGTGCCAGCAGTTACGCTCTGGAATCCTACGAGCAGTACTTC
>-|TRBV14|TRBJ2-1|-
CASSQDFPGARASNEQFF
TGTGCCAGCAGCCAAGATTTCCCAGGGGCGAGGGCCAGCAATGAGCAGTTCTTC
>-|TRBV7-2|TRBJ2-7|-
CASGNPYEQYF
TGTGCCAGCGGAAACCCCTACGAGCAGTACTTC
>TRBD2|TRBV29-1|TRBJ2-2|-
CSVETSERPGELFF
TGCAGCGTCGAGACTAGCGAAAGGCCCGGGGAGCTGTTTTTT
>-|TRBV30|TRBJ2-3|-
CAWSRSGGPDTQYF
TGTGCCTGGAGTAGGAGTGGGGGGCCAGATACGCAGTATTTT
>TRBD1|TRBV10-1|TRBJ1-1|once
CASSERQGTTEAFF
TGCGCCAGCAGTGAGAGACAGGGGACAACTGAAGCTTTCTTT
>-|TRBV7-6|TRBJ1-3|-
CASSGSGNTIYF
TGTGCCAGCAGCGGAAGTGGAAACACCATATATTTT
>-|TRBV28|TRBJ2-7|-
CASNVGPSYEQYF
TGTGCCAGCAATGTAGGGCCCTCCTACGAGCAGTACTTC
>-|TRBV28|TRBJ2-1|-
CASKWGTVSYNEQFF
TGTGCCAGCAAGTGGGGAACGGTCTCCTACAATGAGCAGTTCTTC
>TRBD1|TRBV27|TRBJ1-1|-
CASSFSAGTANTEAFF
TGTGCCAGCAGTTTCTCCGCTGGGACAGCGAACACTGAAGCTTTCTTT
>TRBD1|TRBV6-5|TRBJ1-1|once
CATGTGNTEAFF
TGTGCCACCGGGACAGGGAACACTGAAGCTTTCTTT
>TRBD2|TRBV19|TRBJ2-3|-
CASSMGTSGTDTQYF
TGTGCCAGTAGTATGGGGACTAGCGGCACAGATACGCAGTATTTT
>TRBD1|TRBV7-2|TRBJ2-2|once
CASSLVAGTGYTGELFF
TGTGCCAGCAGCTTAGTAGCCGGGACAGGGTACACCGGGGAGCTGTTTTTT
>-|TRBV19|TRBJ2-7|-
CASSPGTFGPYEQYF
TGTGCCAGTAGCCCCGGGACTTTTGGTCCCTACGAGCAGTACTTC
>-|TRBV2|TRBJ1-1|-
CASTPGQGLNTEAFF
TGTGCCAGCACTCCGGGCCAGGGTCTGAACACTGAAGCTTTCTTT